The 31 T cell receptor beta chains below were found in one sample sequenced in a study of shared clonotypes between healthy human individuals. Assay: immunoSEQ multiplex PCR; the TCRdb copy retains only in-frame clones and omits some. This sample has about 1.5 million clones, with roughly 97% found just once. Sample: naive CD4+ T cells sorted from blood. Specified subset: CD45RA+ positively selected. These receptors were obtained from a man aged 25-45 years in good health.

About this clone itself: Other nucleotide sequences in the sample specify the same CDR3. The rearrangement links TRBV9 to TRBJ2-7; D is possibly TRBD2 (6 bases). Trimming took off 0 bases at V and 3 bases at J, with 7 bases between the two ends. Looked up from germline, CDR1 is SGDLS and CDR2 is YYNGEE. The CDR3 totals 13 residues. CDR3 nucleotides: TGTGCCAGCAGCGTAGTGGAGGGCTACGAGCAGTACTTC. It specifies CASSVVEGYEQYF.

The CDR3 reads CSVRDGQPQHF. For the CDR3, the DNA is TGCAGCGTAAGGGACGGTCAGCCCCAGCATTTT. The chain recombines TRBV29-1 with TRBJ1-5, with D possibly being TRBD1 (5 bases). CDR1 is SQVTM and CDR2 is ANQGSEA in the germline V gene. This CDR3 comprises 11 residues. Trimming left V 6 bases short and J 6 bases short, with 9 bases between. The whole variable domain, remainder taken from reference TRBV29-1 and TRBJ1-5, is SAVISQKPSRDICQRGTSLTIQCQVDSQVTMMFWYRQQPGQSLTLIATANQGSEATYESGFVIDKFPISRPNLTFSTLTVSNMSPEDSSIYLCSVRDGQPQHFGDGTRLSIL.

The rearrangement links TRBV5-1 to TRBJ2-7, with no clear D. Germline CDR1 is SGHRS and CDR2 is YFSETQ. Trimming removed 4 bases at V and 3 bases at J, with 14 bases between. The length of the CDR3 is 14 residues. DNA of the CDR3: TGCGCCAGCAGCCCGCTTCAGGCGCACTACGAGCAGTACTTC. Residues: CASSPLQAHYEQYF.

The CDR3 sequence: CASSLLGDLRVGDYGYTF. Written as DNA, the CDR3 is TGTGCCAGCAGTTTATTAGGGGACTTACGAGTGGGGGACTATGGCTACACCTTC. V usage is TRBV27 and J usage is TRBJ1-2; D might be TRBD1 (5 bases). The CDR3 is 18 amino acids. Germline CDR1 MNHEY, CDR2 SMNVEV (reference sequence). The V end lost 1 base, the J end lost 3 bases, and 21 bases lay between the germline ends.

The sample holds one count of this clone. The chain joins TRBV5-5 to TRBJ2-7; D may be TRBD1 (6 bases). The V gene lost 0 bases and the J gene lost 0 bases, with 16 bases spanning the gap. This CDR3 contains 17 residues. Germline V gene data show CDR1 as SGHKS and CDR2 as YYEKEE (reference sequence). CDR3 region: CASSLGRTGSFSYEQYF. CDR3 nucleotide sequence: TGTGCCAGCAGCTTGGGAAGAACAGGGAGTTTCTCCTACGAGCAGTACTTC.

The chain is built from TRBV11-2 and TRBJ2-5; 12 nucleotides match TRBD1. Germline lookup yields CDR1 SGHAT and CDR2 FQNNGV. CDR3 length: 15 residues. V shed 5 bases and J 5 bases; nucleotides not matched to a gene: 6. CDR3 region: CASSPGDRGLETQYF. Written as DNA, the CDR3 is TGTGCCAGCAGCCCAGGGGACAGGGGGCTGGAGACCCAGTACTTC.

This chain uses TRBV18 with TRBJ2-7; D is possibly TRBD1 or TRBD2 (5 bases each). V shed 3 bases and J shed 9 bases, with 24 bases lying between them. Germline V CDR1 and CDR2: KGHSH, LQKENI. The CDR3 totals 16 residues. CDR3 amino acids: CASSPVGTLALMGQYF. For the CDR3, the DNA is TGTGCCAGCTCACCGGTCGGGACCCTTGCGTTAATGGGGCAGTACTTC.

The chain employs TRBV7-2 and TRBJ2-6, with D unclear. In germline, CDR1 is SGHTA, CDR2 FQGNSA. Trimming stripped 3 bases from V and 4 bases from J, with 7 bases between. CDR3 length equals 14 residues. CDR3 loop: CASSFLSGANVLTF. Written as DNA, the CDR3 is TGTGCCAGCAGCTTTCTTTCCGGGGCCAACGTCCTGACTTTC.

The chain combines TRBV15 with TRBJ2-3, with TRBD2 as a possible D gene (5 bases). This CDR3 region has 19 residues. The V gene's germline CDR1 is LNHNV and CDR2 YYDKDF (reference sequence). Trimming stripped 1 base from V and 0 bases from J, with 20 bases between. In DNA form, the CDR3 reads TGTGCCACCAGCAGAGGATTAAGCGGAAGACCGTTAAGCACAGATACGCAGTATTTT. Residues: CATSRGLSGRPLSTDTQYF.

The chain uses TRBV10-2 and TRBJ2-2; D ambiguous. The germline gives CDR1 WSHSY, CDR2 SAAADI. V lost 4 bases and J lost 0, with 6 bases in between. The CDR3 contains 14 residues. CDR3 in DNA: TGCGCCAGCAGTGTGGTACCGAACACCGGGGAGCTGTTTTTT. Translated: CASSVVPNTGELFF.

The chain has TRBV6-6 and TRBJ2-7; weak D call: TRBD2 (5 bases). V lost 0 bases and J lost 3, with 15 bases in between. The CDR3 has 16 amino acids. Germline assignment: CDR1 MNHNY and CDR2 SVGAGI (reference sequence). The CDR3 region has the DNA TGTGCCAGCAGTTACTCCCTCTCCCAGCGGAACTACGAGCAGTACTTC. Protein sequence: CASSYSLSQRNYEQYF.

The chain couples TRBV11-3 to TRBJ2-2, with 8 positions matching TRBD2. Germline CDR1 is SGHNT and CDR2 is YENEEA. The CDR3 runs 16 residues. The ends lost 2 bases at V and 6 bases at J; junction bases unmatched: 8. The CDR3 DNA sequence: TGTGCCAGCAGCTTAAGGGGTGCGGGGGGTGCCGGGGAGCTGTTTTTT. Translation: CASSLRGAGGAGELFF.

The rearrangement joins TRBV19 to TRBJ2-2, with D perhaps given as TRBD1 or TRBD2 (5 bases each). In germline, CDR1 is LNHDA, CDR2 SQIVND (reference sequence). This CDR3 spans 16 amino acids. Trimming shortened V by 7 bases and J by 4 bases, and 19 bases separated the two germline ends. CDR3 in DNA: TGTGCCAGTACCCTCGCCGGGGCCGTTGGCACCGGGGAGCTGTTTTTT. The encoded protein is CASTLAGAVGTGELFF.

This clone was seen once. The V call is TRBV7-2, the J call TRBJ2-1, with TRBD2 as a possible D gene (6 bases). CDR3 length equals 15 residues. The V and J ends lost 1 base and 7 bases respectively, with 14 bases between them. Germline loops: CDR1 SGHTA, CDR2 FQGNSA. The CDR3 loop is CASSLDTGARNEQFF. DNA for the CDR3: TGTGCCAGCAGCTTAGATACGGGAGCGCGAAATGAGCAGTTCTTC.

The DNA for the CDR3 is TGTGCCAGCAGCCCTGGTAGGGCTGAAAACACCGGGGAGCTGTTTTTT. Its protein product is CASSPGRAENTGELFF. The chain joins TRBV7-3 to TRBJ2-2, with D hard to call. Trimming pared 5 bases from V and 2 bases from J, leaving 15 bases between. Germline values: CDR1 SGHTA, CDR2 FQGTGA. This CDR3 contains 16 residues.

This rearrangement joins TRBV5-1 to TRBJ2-5, with D hard to call. V shed 4 bases and J shed 0 bases, with 13 bases lying between them. This CDR3 has 15 residues. CDR1 and CDR2 from the germline V gene are SGHRS and YFSETQ. CDR3 in DNA: TGCGCCAGCAGCCTAACAACAGCCAACCAAGAGACCCAGTACTTC. Translated: CASSLTTANQETQYF.

The rearrangement links TRBV6-1 to TRBJ2-7; TRBD1 is a possible D gene (5 bases). V was cut by 5 bases and J by 1 base, with 9 bases left in between. CDR3 length: 13 amino acids. CDR1 is MNHNS and CDR2 is SASEGT in the germline V gene. The CDR3 loop is CASSFQGSYEQYF. The CDR3 DNA follows: TGTGCCAGCAGTTTCCAGGGTTCCTACGAGCAGTACTTC.

This chain uses TRBV7-3 with TRBJ2-3; the match to TRBD2 covers 9 bases. Germline values: CDR1 SGHTA, CDR2 FQGTGA. This CDR3 comprises 16 residues. V was pared by 5 bases and J by 2 bases, with 8 bases of the junction left unmatched. CDR3 nucleotide sequence: TGTGCCAGCAGCCCGCATCAGCGGGAGGACACAGATACGCAGTATTTT. Translating it yields CASSPHQREDTDTQYF.

The chain has TRBV23-1 and TRBJ2-7; TRBD2 aligns across 8 bases. TRBV23-1 carries the ORF label, with uncertain function. The V gene end was trimmed by 4 bases and the J gene end by 0 bases; junction bases not matched to a gene: 8. The CDR3 covers 16 residues. CDR3 coding DNA: TGCGCCAGCAGTCTTAGCGGGAAGGCGGACTCCTACGAGCAGTACTTC. Its translation is CASSLSGKADSYEQYF.

This chain's CDR3 is CASSRTRDSHYEQYF. The CDR3 DNA reads TGTGCCAGCAGTAGGACCCGGGACAGCCACTACGAGCAGTACTTC. This chain joins TRBV6-5 and TRBJ2-7; TRBD1 agrees at 7 bases. The CDR3 length is 15 residues. The J segment lost 3 bases and the V segment lost 5 bases, leaving 10 bases of the junction unmatched. CDR1 and CDR2 (germline): MNHEY, SVGAGI.

This chain connects TRBV6-5 to TRBJ2-1; TRBD2 agrees at 13 bases. J gave up 6 bases and V 5 bases, and 4 bases lay outside the gene matches. This CDR3 region has 15 residues. The germline CDR1 and CDR2 sequences are MNHEY and SVGAGI. CDR3 coding DNA: TGTGCCAGCAGTCGACTAGCGGGAGGCGGCAATGAGCAGTTCTTC. Translated: CASSRLAGGGNEQFF.

This chain links TRBV19 with TRBJ2-1, with TRBD2 matching over 11 bases. V lost 5 bases and J lost 9; bases outside the gene matches: 12. Germline V gene sequence: CDR1 LNHDA, CDR2 SQIVND (reference sequence). The CDR3 has 16 amino acids. Here the CDR3 DNA reads TGTGCCAGTAGTCCCCGGAAAGTGACTAGCGGGACTGAGCAGTTCTTC. As protein: CASSPRKVTSGTEQFF.

The genes are TRBV5-1 and TRBJ2-3; 8 bases map to TRBD1. Germline loops: CDR1 SGHRS, CDR2 YFSETQ. The junction had 9 bases not matched to a gene; V was cut back by 7 bases and J by 5 bases. The CDR3 has 14 residues. The CDR3: CASSAGTGVDTQYF. The CDR3 DNA reads TGCGCCAGCTCAGCCGGGACAGGAGTAGATACGCAGTATTTT.

This clone has only one observation. The chain links TRBV18 to TRBJ2-1, with 9 bases that match TRBD2. Germline CDR1 reads KGHSH; CDR2 reads LQKENI. This CDR3 is 16 amino acids long. Trimming took 2 bases from V and 7 from J; bases not matched to a gene: 9. As DNA, the CDR3 is TGTGCCAGCTCACCAAACTGGTCGGCGGGAGGGAATGAGCAGTTCTTC. Translated, it gives CASSPNWSAGGNEQFF.

The V and J genes are TRBV7-9 and TRBJ1-4, with D possibly matching TRBD1 (5 bases). CDR3 size: 15 residues. V dropped 1 base and J dropped 8 bases, with 14 bases sitting between them. Per the germline V gene, CDR1 is SEHNR and CDR2 is FQNEAQ (reference sequence). For the CDR3, the DNA is TGTGCCAGCAGCTTAGATCTGGCAGGGTCGGAAAAACTGTTTTTT. Residues: CASSLDLAGSEKLFF.

The genes are TRBV9 and TRBJ2-1; D remains ambiguous. V was trimmed by 0 bases and J by 9 bases, leaving 7 bases between them. The length of the CDR3 is 12 residues. The germline gives CDR1 SGDLS, CDR2 YYNGEE. The CDR3 sequence is CASSVGPGEQFF. In nucleotides, the CDR3 is TGTGCCAGCAGCGTAGGCCCGGGTGAGCAGTTCTTC.

On this clone itself: This CDR3 is also generated by other DNA sequences in the sample. V usage is TRBV13 and J usage is TRBJ2-1; D possibly corresponds to TRBD2 (5 bases). Germline values: CDR1 PRHDT, CDR2 FYEKMQ (reference sequence). Between the trimmed V and J ends, which lost 0 bases and 2 bases, there was a span of 5 bases. CDR3 size: 14 residues. The CDR3 DNA reads TGTGCCAGCAGCTTAGGCGGGGCCTACAATGAGCAGTTCTTC. Its protein product is CASSLGGAYNEQFF.

This clone appeared a single time. The rearrangement uses TRBV14 and TRBJ2-5, with 9 bases matching TRBD2. From germline, CDR1 is SGHDN and CDR2 FVKESK. The CDR3 contains 15 residues. The V gene end was trimmed by 1 base and the J gene end by 6 bases; junction bases not matched to a gene: 6. CDR3 coding DNA: TGTGCCAGCAGCCAAGTGGCGGGAGGGCCTAAGACCCAGTACTTC. Amino acids: CASSQVAGGPKTQYF.

There are a few counts of this clone. The chain carries TRBV28 and TRBJ2-2; 7 bases fit TRBD1. CDR3 length: 16 residues. Germline assignment: CDR1 MDHEN and CDR2 SYDVKM. Trimming cost V 4 bases and J 5 bases; bases outside gene matches: 10. CDR3: CASSYGQAGRTGELFF. CDR3 nucleotide sequence: TGTGCCAGCAGTTACGGACAGGCCGGTAGGACCGGGGAGCTGTTTTTT.

Regarding this clone: This same CDR3 is encoded by further DNA sequences in the sample. V and J are TRBV9 and TRBJ2-3; D uncertain. Germline V gene lookup returns CDR1 SGDLS and CDR2 YYNGEE. The CDR3 has 14 residues. V was shortened by 0 bases and J by 1 base, with 6 bases between the two germline ends. CDR3 DNA sequence: TGTGCCAGCAGCGTAGCTTCGGGCACAGATACGCAGTATTTT. This translates into CASSVASGTDTQYF.

The chain joins TRBV27 to TRBJ2-1; tentatively, D is TRBD1 or TRBD2 (5 bases each). This CDR3 contains 14 residues. The germline CDR1 and CDR2 sequences are MNHEY and SMNVEV (reference sequence). Deletions cut 10 bases from V and 3 bases from J, with 16 bases between. The CDR3 reads CATCEGTHYNEQFF. For the CDR3, the DNA is TGTGCCACTTGTGAGGGGACCCACTACAATGAGCAGTTCTTC.